Sequencing of this T cell receptor (beta chain) was carried out in a study of patients and donors after allogeneic stem cell transplantation. The CDR3 spans 15 residues. In germline, CDR1 is MGHRA, CDR2 YSYEKL. The V and J ends lost 4 bases and 0 bases respectively, with 12 bases between them. TCRdb called the RT-PCR reads again in MiXCR, with one record for every CDR3 protein. Here the sample spans hundreds of thousands of distinct CDR3 sequences, 16% being singletons. This TCR was recovered from a human donor who was either an allogeneic HSCT recipient or a stem cell or donor lymphocyte infusion donor (not recorded which). It is not recorded whose cells these are; they may come from a transplant donor. The chain combines TRBV4-1 with TRBJ1-1; D is ambiguous. Sample: blood, either unsorted or a sorted T cell fraction (not recorded which). CDR3: CASSRPNGVNTEAFF. For the CDR3, the DNA is TGCGCCAGCAGCCGACCGAATGGAGTGAACACTGAAGCTTTCTTT.